The 32 T cell receptor beta chains presented below share a single source sample, sequenced in a study of graft-versus-host responses after intestinal transplantation. What these receptors recognize is not known. Produced via immunoSEQ multiplex PCR; TCRdb's table is partial and in-frame only. The repertoire holds tens of thousands of clones, with about 92% as singletons. Source: unstimulated CD8+ T cells sorted from spleen or lymph node cells, taken before intestinal transplant. Receptors originate from a human donor who received an intestinal transplant.

This chain connects TRBV4-3 to TRBJ2-1, with 8 bases matching TRBD1. V trimming: 1 base; J trimming: 7 bases; junction bases outside the gene matches: 12. Germline CDR1 LGHNA, CDR2 YSLEER. This CDR3 spans 17 amino acids. Written as DNA, the CDR3 is TGCGCCAGCAGCCAAGCCCAGGGGGCTGGGAGCTTGAATGAGCAGTTCTTC. Its protein is CASSQAQGAGSLNEQFF.

The chain has TRBV21-1 and TRBJ1-2; the table's D call, TRBD1, has no DNA check behind it. TRBV21-1 is annotated as a pseudogene. The CDR3 has 15 residues. The DNA of the CDR3 is TGTGCCAGCAACCACAGGGGGGCGCGAAACTATGGCTACACCTTC. This codes for CASNHRGARNYGYTF.

This clone was seen just once. The rearrangement links TRBV21-1 to TRBJ1-3. TRBV21-1 is described as a pseudogene. CDR3 length: 15 amino acids. The CDR3 DNA is TGTGCCAGCAGCAAAGCGGCGGGAAGCAGAAACACCATATATTTT. Translated: CASSKAAGSRNTIYF.

The chain links TRBV13 to TRBJ1-2; D is ambiguous. The CDR3 totals 21 residues. The germline CDR1 and CDR2 sequences are PRHDT and FYEKMQ (reference sequence). V lost 5 bases to trimming and J lost 4 bases, with 35 bases between them. CDR3: CASSTWVRGLRDNATAYGYTF. CDR3 DNA: TGTGCCAGCAGCACCTGGGTCCGGGGTCTCCGAGACAACGCGACGGCCTATGGCTACACCTTC.

The chain combines TRBV7-2 with TRBJ2-3, with a weak D call TRBD2 (6 bases). Trimming took 3 bases from V and 3 from J, leaving 10 bases between them. Per germline, CDR1 SGHTA and CDR2 FQGNSA. The CDR3 extends over 14 amino acids. The CDR3 region is CASSLWGVTDTQYF. The CDR3 nucleotides are TGTGCCAGCAGCTTGTGGGGGGTGACAGATACGCAGTATTTT.

The sample holds one count of this clone. The chain carries TRBV6-1 and TRBJ2-1; TRBD2 aligns across 7 bases. This CDR3 is 14 amino acids long. J gave up 7 bases and V 6 bases, and 9 bases lay outside the gene matches. CDR1 is MNHNS and CDR2 is SASEGT in the germline V gene. As DNA, the CDR3 is TGTGCCAGCAGGACTCCGGGACTAAGTAATGAGCAGTTCTTC. Amino acids: CASRTPGLSNEQFF.

The chain carries TRBV11-2 and TRBJ2-7; D may be TRBD2 (6 bases). The CDR3 covers 18 residues. Germline V gene lookup returns CDR1 SGHAT and CDR2 FQNNGV. The V end was cut by 0 bases, the J end by 5 bases, with 23 bases between. The chain's CDR3 is CASSLDFTSFAGGDEQYF. DNA of the CDR3: TGTGCCAGCAGCTTAGATTTTACCTCTTTCGCCGGGGGTGACGAGCAGTACTTC. Combining the CDR3 with reference TRBV11-2 and TRBJ2-7 gives the whole variable domain EAGVAQSPRYKIIEKRQSVAFWCNPISGHATLYWYQQILGQGPKLLIQFQNNGVVDDSQLPKDRFSAERLKGVDSTLKIQPAKLEDSAVYLCASSLDFTSFAGGDEQYFGPGTRLTVT.

This chain uses TRBV27 with TRBJ1-6; TRBD1 might be the D (5 bases). From germline, CDR1 is MNHEY and CDR2 SMNVEV (reference sequence). The V end lost 0 bases, the J end lost 5 bases, and 11 bases lay between the germline ends. CDR3 length: 16 residues. In DNA, the CDR3 is TGTGCCAGCAGTTTATCGGCAGGGTGGAATAATTCACCCCTCCACTTT. Translating it yields CASSLSAGWNNSPLHF.

The rearrangement joins TRBV2 to TRBJ2-3; D may be TRBD2 (5 bases). V lost 10 bases, J lost 0 bases, and 14 bases lay in between. The CDR3 length is 14 residues. The germline V gene encodes CDR1 SNHLY and CDR2 FYNNEI. This chain's CDR3 is CAKQLVSSTDTQYF. CDR3 nucleotides: TGTGCCAAGCAACTAGTTTCTAGCACAGATACGCAGTATTTT.

The genes are TRBV30 and TRBJ1-2; weak D call: TRBD1 (5 bases). CDR3 length: 14 amino acids. Germline-derived CDR1 and CDR2 are GTSNPN and SVGIG (reference sequence). The ends were cut back, 3 bases at V and 4 bases at J, with 15 bases in the middle. The CDR3 here is CAWRMGEGPYGYTF. DNA for the CDR3: TGTGCCTGGAGGATGGGGGAGGGGCCCTATGGCTACACCTTC.

This rearrangement joins TRBV5-4 to TRBJ1-6, with D possibly matching TRBD1 (5 bases). Between the trimmed V and J ends, which lost 4 bases and 9 bases, there was a span of 20 bases. CDR3 length: 16 residues. Germline V gene sequence: CDR1 SGHNT, CDR2 YYREEE (reference sequence). The CDR3 nucleotides read TGTGCCAGCAGCCTTGACTTGGGGGGAAGGGGTTCACCCCTCCACTTT. Protein: CASSLDLGGRGSPLHF.

V gene TRBV6-5 combines with J gene TRBJ1-2; D is unresolved. V was trimmed by 6 bases and J by 4 bases, leaving 12 bases between them. The CDR3 consists of 13 residues. The germline V gene encodes CDR1 MNHEY and CDR2 SVGAGI. The CDR3 DNA is TGTGCCAGCAGCCTCGGGGTTGGCTATGGCTACACCTTC. This codes for CASSLGVGYGYTF.

As for this clone: This CDR3 is also generated by other DNA sequences in the sample. This sequence joins TRBV30 and TRBJ1-1; D remains unclear. Deletions cut 0 bases from V and 3 bases from J, with 8 bases between. This CDR3 is built from 13 residues. Germline V CDR1 and CDR2: GTSNPN, SVGIG (reference sequence). The CDR3 sequence: CAWSVGGDTEAFF. The CDR3 DNA reads TGTGCCTGGAGTGTCGGTGGAGACACTGAAGCTTTCTTT.

The chain carries TRBV30 and TRBJ1-1; TRBD1 matches 7 bases. Germline CDR1 and CDR2: GTSNPN and SVGIG (reference sequence). With V trimmed by 0 bases and J by 4 bases, 2 bases remained unmatched. This CDR3 region has 13 residues. The CDR3 DNA is TGTGCCTGGAGTGTAGCAGGGGGCACTGAAGCTTTCTTT. Translated: CAWSVAGGTEAFF.

This clone was seen a handful of times. This chain links TRBV7-2 with TRBJ1-1; D gene uncertain. This CDR3 has 15 residues. Germline loops: CDR1 SGHTA, CDR2 FQGNSA. V lost 1 base and J lost 0, with 9 bases in between. For the CDR3, the DNA is TGTGCCAGCAGCTTAGTGGTGGGAGTGAACACTGAAGCTTTCTTT. Its translation is CASSLVVGVNTEAFF.

The chain combines TRBV11-2 with TRBJ2-2; D unresolved. CDR1 SGHAT and CDR2 FQNNGV come from the germline V gene. The CDR3 extends over 11 amino acids. V was clipped by 5 bases and J by 6 bases, with 4 bases between them. The CDR3, as DNA: TGTGCCAGCAGCCTCTCCGGGGAGCTGTTTTTT. It yields the protein CASSLSGELFF.

This clone was recorded once. The CDR3 nucleotides read TGTGCCAGCAGTTTATCGAGGATGTATGGCTACACCTTC. Residues: CASSLSRMYGYTF. The chain has TRBV27 and TRBJ1-2, with D unresolved. CDR1 and CDR2 from the germline V gene are MNHEY and SMNVEV (reference sequence). CDR3 length: 13 residues. V dropped 0 bases and J dropped 5 bases, with 7 bases sitting between them.

This chain connects TRBV19 to TRBJ2-1; maybe TRBD2 (6 bases). Per germline, CDR1 LNHDA and CDR2 SQIVND (reference sequence). This CDR3 comprises 16 residues. Trimming pared 1 base from V and 2 bases from J, leaving 12 bases between. The CDR3: CASSIVLAPTYNEQFF. CDR3 DNA: TGTGCCAGTAGTATAGTTCTAGCGCCTACCTACAATGAGCAGTTCTTC. Using reference TRBV19 and TRBJ2-1 for the parts outside the CDR3, the full variable domain is DGGITQSPKYLFRKEGQNVTLSCEQNLNHDAMYWYRQDPGQGLRLIYYSQIVNDFQKGDIAEGYSVSREKKESFPLTVTSAQKNPTAFYLCASSIVLAPTYNEQFFGPGTRLTVL.

This clone came up once. The genes are TRBV7-2 and TRBJ2-7, with 11 bases identical to TRBD2. Germline V gives CDR1 SGHTA, CDR2 FQGNSA. The CDR3 sequence is 14 residues long. After removal of 5 bases from V and 4 bases from J, the junction contained 4 bases not matched to a gene. The CDR3 here is CASSILAGEYEQYF. As DNA, the CDR3 is TGTGCCAGCAGCATACTAGCGGGGGAATACGAGCAGTACTTC.

The CDR3 sequence: CASSLTGPGNTIYF. In DNA, the CDR3 is TGTGCCAGCAGTTTAACAGGGCCTGGAAACACCATATATTTT. The V call is TRBV27, the J call TRBJ1-3; maybe TRBD1 (6 bases). From germline, CDR1 is MNHEY and CDR2 SMNVEV (reference sequence). V was clipped by 2 bases and J by 2 bases, with 7 bases between them. The CDR3 contains 14 residues.

This rearrangement joins TRBV7-2 to TRBJ2-1; 8 bases are a match to TRBD2. V shed 2 bases, J shed 2 bases, and the junction held 2 bases outside the gene matches. Per germline, CDR1 SGHTA and CDR2 FQGNSA. The CDR3 spans 15 residues. The CDR3 here is CASSLRSGAYNEQFF. Here the CDR3 DNA reads TGTGCCAGCAGCTTACGTAGCGGGGCCTACAATGAGCAGTTCTTC.

The rearrangement uses TRBV2 and TRBJ2-1, with 8 bases lining up with TRBD2. The junction had 8 bases not matched to a gene; V was cut back by 1 base and J by 9 bases. The CDR3 has 15 amino acids. CDR1 is SNHLY, CDR2 FYNNEI, per germline. The CDR3 spells CASSEGASGSSEQFF. The CDR3 DNA reads TGTGCCAGCAGTGAAGGGGCTAGCGGGTCTAGTGAGCAGTTCTTC.

The chain carries TRBV4-3 and TRBJ1-5; 8 bases match TRBD1. This CDR3 region has 19 residues. Germline V CDR1 and CDR2: LGHNA, YSLEER. The trim removed 5 bases at V and 0 bases at J, leaving 15 bases unmatched. The DNA of the CDR3 is TGCGCCAGCAGCAGTCGACAGGGGCGGGGGTTTTATAGCAATCAGCCCCAGCATTTT. Protein product: CASSSRQGRGFYSNQPQHF.

The count of this clone is one. The chain carries TRBV4-3 and TRBJ2-7; tentatively, D is TRBD2 (5 bases). Germline V gives CDR1 LGHNA, CDR2 YSLEER. The CDR3 extends over 14 amino acids. Trimming cost V 1 base and J 4 bases, with 11 bases left between them. CDR3: CASSQGKGVYEQYF. The CDR3 DNA sequence: TGCGCCAGCAGCCAAGGAAAGGGAGTTTACGAGCAGTACTTC.

Here the CDR3 reads CASSSGTGSTGELFF. Written as DNA, the CDR3 is TGTGCCAGCAGCTCCGGGACAGGGTCAACCGGGGAGCTGTTTTTT. V usage is TRBV7-9 and J usage is TRBJ2-2; 9 positions agree with TRBD1. The germline gives CDR1 SEHNR, CDR2 FQNEAQ (reference sequence). Trimming removed 4 bases from V and 5 bases from J; junction bases left unmatched: 5. CDR3 length: 15 amino acids. Full variable domain (missing parts from reference TRBV7-9 and TRBJ2-2): DTGVSQNPRHKITKRGQNVTFRCDPISEHNRLYWYRQTLGQGPEFLTYFQNEAQLEKSRLLSDRFSAERPKGSFSTLEIQRTEQGDSAMYLCASSSGTGSTGELFFGEGSRLTVL.

The chain uses TRBV19 and TRBJ2-7; 10 positions agree with TRBD1. CDR1 is LNHDA, CDR2 SQIVND, per germline (reference sequence). CDR3 length: 16 amino acids. The V segment lost 3 bases and the J segment 3 bases; nucleotides outside the gene matches: 8. The CDR3 sequence: CASSIGPGTGVYEQYF. The CDR3 bases are TGTGCCAGTAGTATTGGACCCGGGACAGGGGTCTACGAGCAGTACTTC.

The chain employs TRBV29-1 and TRBJ2-1, with 9 bases fitting TRBD1. V gave up 6 bases and J gave up 6 bases; unmatched junction bases: 9. CDR1 is SQVTM and CDR2 is ANQGSEA in the germline V gene. The CDR3 runs 14 residues. The CDR3 loop is CSVLTGTGSNEQFF. The CDR3 nucleotides are TGCAGCGTGCTGACCGGGACAGGGTCCAATGAGCAGTTCTTC.

This clone is a singleton in its sample. The CDR3 protein is CASSQNLAGEDNEQFF. CDR3 DNA: TGCGCCAGCAGCCAGAATCTAGCGGGGGAAGACAATGAGCAGTTCTTC. V gene TRBV4-3 combines with J gene TRBJ2-1; the match to TRBD2 covers 10 bases. V was pared by 3 bases and J by 5 bases, with 7 bases of the junction left unmatched. CDR1 LGHNA and CDR2 YSLEER come from the germline V gene. This CDR3 comprises 16 residues.

The V and J genes are TRBV29-1 and TRBJ2-3, with D maybe TRBD1 (5 bases). The CDR3 contains 15 residues. Germline loops: CDR1 SQVTM, CDR2 ANQGSEA. Trimming took 0 bases from V and 5 from J, leaving 15 bases between them. The CDR3 DNA follows: TGCAGCGTTGAAGATACCGGCCAACAGGAAGATACGCAGTATTTT. Protein sequence: CSVEDTGQQEDTQYF.

CDR3 nucleotide sequence: TGCGCCAGCAGCCAAGCAACAGAATTCTACGAGCAGTACTTC. Translation gives CASSQATEFYEQYF. The chain combines TRBV4-1 with TRBJ2-7; D is ambiguous. This CDR3 is 14 amino acids long. Germline V gene lookup returns CDR1 MGHRA and CDR2 YSYEKL. V shed 1 base and J shed 3 bases, with 10 bases lying between them.

The V call is TRBV7-2, the J call TRBJ2-7; no definite D call. Trimming removed 2 bases at V and 4 bases at J, with 18 bases between. CDR1 SGHTA and CDR2 FQGNSA come from the germline V gene. There are 16 residues in the CDR3. CDR3 nucleotides: TGTGCCAGCAGCTTATACGCTCCCCCCGCCGGGTACGAGCAGTACTTC. Its translation: CASSLYAPPAGYEQYF.

This rearrangement joins TRBV27 to TRBJ2-2; 9 bases are shared with TRBD1. Trimming cost V 9 bases and J 0 bases; bases outside gene matches: 8. This CDR3 has 16 residues. In germline, CDR1 is MNHEY, CDR2 SMNVEV (reference sequence). In nucleotides, the CDR3 is TGTGCCAGTAGGACAGGGGCTGGGTCGAACACCGGGGAGCTGTTTTTT. This translates into CASRTGAGSNTGELFF.